These T cell receptor beta chains were read from a single sample in a study of prognosis after radiotherapy for stage I lung cancer. One entry per CDR3 protein, called by TCRdb with MiXCR from the multiplex PCR reads. Of approximately 26,000 distinct CDR3 sequences listed, approximately 40% were seen once; the top ten hold 20% to 25%. Sample: PBMCs, taken before or after stereotactic body radiation therapy (not recorded which). These receptor sequences come from a donor over 45 with non-small cell lung cancer. Both conserved end residues are part of each CDR3.

TRBJ2-2 | TRBV5-5 | CASSPSPLGTGELFF
TRBJ2-5 | TRBV20-1 | CSARVEREGRETQYF
TRBJ2-7 | TRBV6-1 | CANSPSDRVVYERYF
TRBJ2-3 | TRBV19 | CASSIVTGNTQYF
TRBJ2-4 | TRBV6-1 | CASRRDRDAKNIQYF
TRBJ2-5 | TRBV12-3/TRBV12-4 | CASSPTTEWSETQYF
TRBJ2-1 | TRBV28 | CASNFGSNEQFF
TRBJ2-2 | TRBV6-1 | CASSERAGITGELFF
TRBJ2-3 | TRBV10-2 | CASSGGLPYTDTQYF
TRBJ2-3 | TRBV6-2/TRBV6-3 | CASESLRDRNTQYF